The sequence of this T cell receptor beta chain was determined in a study of blood T cell repertoires in COVID-19. Overall study context: Researchers got acute and convalescent COVID-19 samples from the United States, Italy and Spain. From T cells, B-cell-depleted T cells, or PBMCs came the material, which was cDNA or gDNA.

The CDR3 covers 16 residues. From germline, CDR1 is SGHAT and CDR2 FQNNGV. The V and J ends lost 0 bases and 7 bases, in that order; junction bases with no gene match: 8. Original processing notes: Amplification with reference gene primers provided the estimates of nucleated cell counts. Clones were sequenced by immunoSEQ multiplex PCR, and TCRdb holds only the in-frame ones, with some missing. V and J calls and clone size are copied from that table; D and trimming were computed from the DNA. The sample lists about 92,000 clones, 85% occurring once. Sequences were obtained from peripheral blood. The clonotype comes from a man at least 80 years old with acute or convalescent COVID-19. This sequence joins TRBV11-2 and TRBJ1-3; 8 nucleotides line up with TRBD1. CDR3 coding DNA: TGTGCCAGCAGCTTAGATGTGGCAGGGGGCAGGAACACCATATATTTT. Protein sequence: CASSLDVAGGRNTIYF.